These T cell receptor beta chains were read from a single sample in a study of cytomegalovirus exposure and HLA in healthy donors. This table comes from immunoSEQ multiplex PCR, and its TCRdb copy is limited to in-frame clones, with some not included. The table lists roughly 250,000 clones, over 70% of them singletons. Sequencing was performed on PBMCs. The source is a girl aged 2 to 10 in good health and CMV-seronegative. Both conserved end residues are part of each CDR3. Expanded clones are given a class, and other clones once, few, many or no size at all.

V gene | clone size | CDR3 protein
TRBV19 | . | CASQNRGRGSYNSPLHF
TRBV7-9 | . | CAADGGEKLFF
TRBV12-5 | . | CASGLGTGTDTQYF
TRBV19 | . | CASIGARTYGYTF
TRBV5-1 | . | CASEGDDEGTGANVLTF
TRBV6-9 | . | CASIRDSTSYEQYF
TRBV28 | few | CASSLLQGLNYGYTF
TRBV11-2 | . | CASSFGGAGDTQYF
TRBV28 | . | CASRDLAGGYNEQFF
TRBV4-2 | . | CASSHHGQGPSYEQYF
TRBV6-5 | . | CASNGGRGGTDTQYF
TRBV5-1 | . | CASSLITGTSYGYTF
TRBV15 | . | CATSRDHRQINTDTQYF
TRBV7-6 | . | CASSLALAAETQYF
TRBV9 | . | CASSVSSGYNEQFF
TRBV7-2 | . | CASSLVQRGGRETQYF
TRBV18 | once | CASSPQTFTTGGNTEAFF
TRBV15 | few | CATSTPSADTQYF
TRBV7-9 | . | CASSPRDRAGEQYF
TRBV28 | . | CASSPSGTSAYNEQFF
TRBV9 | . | CASSVGTSGWGGRGTDTQYF
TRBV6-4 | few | CASSDTGGSYNEQFF
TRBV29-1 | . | CSVDGLAGGPQQFF
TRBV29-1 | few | CSVEGYWVGGNGISYNEQFF
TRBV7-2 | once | CASSLIQGTEAFF
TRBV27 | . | CASSFAGDTDTQYF
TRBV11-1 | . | CASSDTTGDMNTEAFF
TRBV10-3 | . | CAIRTGQGEETQYF
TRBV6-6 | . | CASSFGGNSGNTIYF
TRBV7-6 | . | CASSLARDRSYNEQFF
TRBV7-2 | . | CASSQRAQGGYGYTF
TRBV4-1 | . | CASSQDLRRGVNTEAFF
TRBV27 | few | CASSFAGTSGHQETQYF
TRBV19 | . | CASSMGLALYEQYF
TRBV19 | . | CASRRAAGTSGRASTYEQYF
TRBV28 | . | CASSGRLHGYTF
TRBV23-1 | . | CASSHHPDSDTEAFF
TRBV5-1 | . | CASSRMGLAERNTGELFF
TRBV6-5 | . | CASRGGQGSRNTIYF
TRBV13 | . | CASSLVGGKNNKQFF
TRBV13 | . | CASSYFLTGYGYTF